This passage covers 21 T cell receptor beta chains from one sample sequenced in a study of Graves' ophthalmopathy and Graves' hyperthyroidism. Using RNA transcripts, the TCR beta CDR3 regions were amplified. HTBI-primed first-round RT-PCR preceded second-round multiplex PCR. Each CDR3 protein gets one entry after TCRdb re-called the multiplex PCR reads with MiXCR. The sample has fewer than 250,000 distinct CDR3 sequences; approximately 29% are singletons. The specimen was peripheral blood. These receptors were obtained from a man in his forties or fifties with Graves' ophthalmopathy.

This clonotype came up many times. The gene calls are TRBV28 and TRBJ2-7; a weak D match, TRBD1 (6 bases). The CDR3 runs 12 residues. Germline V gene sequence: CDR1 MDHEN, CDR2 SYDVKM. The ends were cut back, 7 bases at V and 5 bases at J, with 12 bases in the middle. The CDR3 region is CASTTGIDEQYF. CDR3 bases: TGTGCCAGCACTACAGGGATCGACGAGCAGTACTTC.

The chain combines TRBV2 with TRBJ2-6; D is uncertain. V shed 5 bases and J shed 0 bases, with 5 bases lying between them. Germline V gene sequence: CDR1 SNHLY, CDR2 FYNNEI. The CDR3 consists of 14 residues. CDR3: CASSWHSGANVLTF. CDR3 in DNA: TGTGCCAGCAGTTGGCACTCTGGGGCCAACGTCCTGACTTTC. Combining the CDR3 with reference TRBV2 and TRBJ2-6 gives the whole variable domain EPEVTQTPSHQVTQMGQEVILRCVPISNHLYFYWYRQILGQKVEFLVSFYNNEISEKSEIFDDQFSVERPDGSNFTLKIRSTKLEDSAMYFCASSWHSGANVLTFGAGSRLTVL.

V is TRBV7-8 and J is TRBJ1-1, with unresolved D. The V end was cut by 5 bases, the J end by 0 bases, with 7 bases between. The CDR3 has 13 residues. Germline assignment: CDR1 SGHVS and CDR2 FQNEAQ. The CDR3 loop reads CASSPYLNTEAFF. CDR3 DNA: TGTGCCAGCAGCCCGTACCTGAACACTGAAGCTTTCTTT.

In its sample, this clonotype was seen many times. CDR3 region: CASSQDWGLQQYF. For the CDR3, the DNA is TGTGCCAGCAGCCAAGATTGGGGACTCCAGCAGTACTTC. The chain combines TRBV14 with TRBJ2-7; tentative D call: TRBD2 (6 bases). The CDR3 contains 13 residues. Germline CDR1 SGHDN, CDR2 FVKESK. Trimming took 0 bases from V and 8 from J, leaving 11 bases between them.

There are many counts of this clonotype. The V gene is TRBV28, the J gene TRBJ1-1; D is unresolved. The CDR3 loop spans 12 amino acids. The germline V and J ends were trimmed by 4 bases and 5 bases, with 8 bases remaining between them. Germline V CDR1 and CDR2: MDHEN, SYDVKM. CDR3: CASSSAGTEAFF. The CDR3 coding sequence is TGTGCCAGCAGTTCGGCGGGAACTGAAGCTTTCTTT. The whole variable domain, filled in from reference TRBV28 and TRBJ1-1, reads DVKVTQSSRYLVKRTGEKVFLECVQDMDHENMFWYRQDPGLGLRLIYFSYDVKMKEKGDIPEGYSVSREKKERFSLILESASTNQTSMYLCASSSAGTEAFFGQGTRLTVV.

Here the CDR3 DNA reads TGTGCCAGCAGTTTAGGGGAGCCGATTGAGCCTCAGCCCCAGCATTTT. Protein product: CASSLGEPIEPQPQHF. V is TRBV12-3 or TRBV12-4 and J is TRBJ1-5; D is undetermined. The V end lost 1 base, the J end lost 6 bases, and 16 bases lay between the germline ends. The CDR3 runs to 16 residues.

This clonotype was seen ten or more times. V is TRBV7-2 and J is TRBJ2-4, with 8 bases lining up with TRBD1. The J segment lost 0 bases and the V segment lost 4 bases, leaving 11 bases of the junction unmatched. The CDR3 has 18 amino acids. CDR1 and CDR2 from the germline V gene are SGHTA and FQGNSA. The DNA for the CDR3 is TGTGCCAGCAGCTGGGGACAGGAAGGGCGCCTAGCCAAAAACATTCAGTACTTC. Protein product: CASSWGQEGRLAKNIQYF.

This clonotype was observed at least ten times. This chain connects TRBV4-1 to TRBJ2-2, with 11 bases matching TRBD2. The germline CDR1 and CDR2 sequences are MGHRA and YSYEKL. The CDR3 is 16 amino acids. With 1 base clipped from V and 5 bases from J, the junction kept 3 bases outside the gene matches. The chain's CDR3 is CASSQVAGGRTGELFF. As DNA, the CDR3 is TGCGCCAGCAGCCAAGTAGCGGGAGGGCGAACCGGGGAGCTGTTTTTT.

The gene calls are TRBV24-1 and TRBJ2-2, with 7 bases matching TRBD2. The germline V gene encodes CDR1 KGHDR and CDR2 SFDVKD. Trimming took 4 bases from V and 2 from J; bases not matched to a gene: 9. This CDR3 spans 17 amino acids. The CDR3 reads CATSDPGLESNTGELFF. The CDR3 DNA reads TGTGCCACCAGTGACCCCGGACTAGAATCAAACACCGGGGAGCTGTTTTTT.

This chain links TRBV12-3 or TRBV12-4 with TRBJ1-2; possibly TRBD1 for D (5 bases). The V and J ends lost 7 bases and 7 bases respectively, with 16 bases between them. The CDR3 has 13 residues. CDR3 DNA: TGTGCCAGCACTAATTTGGGGAGGGGTGGCTACACCTTC. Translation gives CASTNLGRGGYTF.

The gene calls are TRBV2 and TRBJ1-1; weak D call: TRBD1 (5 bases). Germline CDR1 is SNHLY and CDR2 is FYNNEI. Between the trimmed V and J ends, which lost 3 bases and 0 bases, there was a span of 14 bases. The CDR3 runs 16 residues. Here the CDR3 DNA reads TGTGCCAGCAGTGATCAGACAGTGGGGATGAACACTGAAGCTTTCTTT. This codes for CASSDQTVGMNTEAFF.

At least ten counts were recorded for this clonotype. CDR3 nucleotides: TGTGCCAGCAGCTTAGGGGACAGATTCTATGGCTACACCTTC. Encoded protein: CASSLGDRFYGYTF. The rearrangement joins TRBV11-2 to TRBJ1-2; 7 bases are a match to TRBD1. The CDR3 contains 14 residues. Germline assignment: CDR1 SGHAT and CDR2 FQNNGV. V lost 1 base, J lost 4 bases, and 3 bases stayed unmatched.

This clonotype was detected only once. CDR3 sequence reads: CASTVSMLETQYF. The CDR3 bases are TGTGCCAGCACGGTCTCTATGTTGGAGACCCAGTACTTC. The J gene is TRBJ2-5, the V gene TRBV6-1; no clear D. The CDR3 has 13 residues. Germline V gene lookup returns CDR1 MNHNS and CDR2 SASEGT. Trimming took 7 bases from V and 5 from J, leaving 14 bases between them.

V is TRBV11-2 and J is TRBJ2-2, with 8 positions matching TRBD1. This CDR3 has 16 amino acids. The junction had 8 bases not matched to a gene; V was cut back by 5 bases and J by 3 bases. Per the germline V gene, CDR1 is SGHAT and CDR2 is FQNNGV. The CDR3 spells CASSPKDRAYTGELFF. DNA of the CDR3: TGTGCCAGCAGCCCTAAGGACAGGGCGTACACCGGGGAGCTGTTTTTT.

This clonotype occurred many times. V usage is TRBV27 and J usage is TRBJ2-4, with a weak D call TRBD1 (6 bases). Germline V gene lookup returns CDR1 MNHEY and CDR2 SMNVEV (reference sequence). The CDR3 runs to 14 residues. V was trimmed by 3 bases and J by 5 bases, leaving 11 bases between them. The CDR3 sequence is CASSLLGAENIQYF. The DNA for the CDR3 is TGTGCCAGCAGTTTGTTGGGGGCGGAAAACATTCAGTACTTC.

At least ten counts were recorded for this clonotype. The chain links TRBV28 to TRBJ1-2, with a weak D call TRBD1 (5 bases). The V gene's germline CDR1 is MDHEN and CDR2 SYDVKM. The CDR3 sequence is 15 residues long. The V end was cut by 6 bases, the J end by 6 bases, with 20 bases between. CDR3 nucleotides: TGTGCCAGCAGGTCGGGACCTGGACATATCGATGGCTACACCTTC. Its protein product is CASRSGPGHIDGYTF.

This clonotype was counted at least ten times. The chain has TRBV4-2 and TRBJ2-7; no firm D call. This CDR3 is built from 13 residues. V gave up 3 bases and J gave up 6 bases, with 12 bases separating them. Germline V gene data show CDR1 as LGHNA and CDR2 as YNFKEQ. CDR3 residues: CASSHLSEGEQYF. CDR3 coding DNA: TGTGCCAGCAGCCACCTAAGTGAAGGCGAGCAGTACTTC.

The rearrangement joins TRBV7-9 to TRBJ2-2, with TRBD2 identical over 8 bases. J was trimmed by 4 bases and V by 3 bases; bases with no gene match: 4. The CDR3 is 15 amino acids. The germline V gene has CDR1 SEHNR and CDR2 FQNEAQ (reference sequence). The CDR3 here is CASSFSGSITGELFF. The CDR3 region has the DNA TGTGCCAGCAGCTTCAGCGGGAGCATCACCGGGGAGCTGTTTTTT.

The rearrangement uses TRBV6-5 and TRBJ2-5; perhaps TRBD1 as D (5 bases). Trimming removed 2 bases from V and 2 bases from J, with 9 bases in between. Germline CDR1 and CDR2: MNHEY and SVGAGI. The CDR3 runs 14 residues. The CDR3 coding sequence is TGTGCCAGCAGTTACGGGGCACTACAAGAGACCCAGTACTTC. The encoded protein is CASSYGALQETQYF.

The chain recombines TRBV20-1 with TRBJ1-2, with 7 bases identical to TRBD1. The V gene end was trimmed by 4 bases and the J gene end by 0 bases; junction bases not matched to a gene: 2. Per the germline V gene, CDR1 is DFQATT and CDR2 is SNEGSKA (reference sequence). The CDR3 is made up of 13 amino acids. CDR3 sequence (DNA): TGCAGTGCTACGGGACAGACTAACTATGGCTACACCTTC. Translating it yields CSATGQTNYGYTF.

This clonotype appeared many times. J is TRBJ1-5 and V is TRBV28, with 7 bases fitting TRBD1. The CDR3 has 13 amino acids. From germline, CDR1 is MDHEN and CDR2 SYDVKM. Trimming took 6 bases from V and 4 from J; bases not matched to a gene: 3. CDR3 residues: CASRTGWNQPQHF. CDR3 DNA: TGTGCCAGCAGGACAGGGTGGAATCAGCCCCAGCATTTT. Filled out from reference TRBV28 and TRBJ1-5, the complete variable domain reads DVKVTQSSRYLVKRTGEKVFLECVQDMDHENMFWYRQDPGLGLRLIYFSYDVKMKEKGDIPEGYSVSREKKERFSLILESASTNQTSMYLCASRTGWNQPQHFGDGTRLSIL.